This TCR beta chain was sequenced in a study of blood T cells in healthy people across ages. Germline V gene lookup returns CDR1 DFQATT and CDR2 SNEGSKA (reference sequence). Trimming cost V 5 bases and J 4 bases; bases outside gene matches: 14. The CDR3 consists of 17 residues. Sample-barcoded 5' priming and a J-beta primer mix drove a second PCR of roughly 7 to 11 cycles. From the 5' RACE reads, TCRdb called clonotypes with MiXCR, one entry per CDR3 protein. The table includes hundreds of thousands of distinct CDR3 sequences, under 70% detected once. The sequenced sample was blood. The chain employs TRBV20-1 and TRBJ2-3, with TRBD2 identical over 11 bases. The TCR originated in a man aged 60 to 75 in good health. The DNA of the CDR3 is TGCAGTGCTCAGCTTGAAACTAGCGGGGGCGGATCAGATACGCAGTATTTT. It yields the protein CSAQLETSGGGSDTQYF.